These T cell receptor beta chains were read from a single sample in a study of shared clonotypes between healthy human individuals. This table comes from immunoSEQ multiplex PCR, and its TCRdb copy is limited to in-frame clones, with some not included. The repertoire holds some 320,000 clones, with over 75% as singletons. The sequencing sample was made of memory CD8+ T cells sorted from blood. The receptors stem from a man younger than 35 in good health. The CDR3 runs from the conserved cysteine through the conserved F or W. D genes are given only for firm matches. Rows may omit the clone size; those that give it use once, few, many or a size class.

clone_size j_call v_call d_call cdr3_nt cdr3_aa
NA TRBJ2-3 TRBV19 TRBD2 TGTGCCAGTAGTATGTTCCTACGGGGACTAGCGGTGAACACAGATACGCAGTATTTT CASSMFLRGLAVNTDTQYF
NA TRBJ1-3 TRBV9 NA TGTGCCAGCAGCCGGGGAGACTCTGGAAACACCATATATTTT CASSRGDSGNTIYF
NA TRBJ1-1 TRBV7-8 NA TGTGCCAGCAGCTTCCAGGGGTCGGACACTGAAGCTTTCTTT CASSFQGSDTEAFF
NA TRBJ2-5 TRBV6-1 TRBD2 TGTGCCAGCAGTGAACGGGCTAGCGGGAGCCTGCTGGAGACCCAGTACTTC CASSERASGSLLETQYF
once TRBJ1-1 TRBV29-1 NA TGCAGCGTTGGCCGTGGGGCTTTCTTT CSVGRGAFF
few TRBJ1-1 TRBV6-5 TRBD1 TGTGCCAGCAGTCGGGACAGGGTACCCTTCGCTGAAGCTTTCTTT CASSRDRVPFAEAFF
NA TRBJ2-3 TRBV4-3 NA TGCGCCAGCAGCCAAGAGGACTTAACAGATACGCAGTATTTT CASSQEDLTDTQYF
NA TRBJ1-3 TRBV5-6 NA TGTGCCAGCAGCTTGTATGGGGAATTAACTGGAAACACCATATATTTT CASSLYGELTGNTIYF
NA TRBJ1-1 TRBV5-4 NA TGTGCCAGCAGCTTTGGGACACACACTGAAGCTTTCTTT CASSFGTHTEAFF
once TRBJ2-7 TRBV27 NA TGTGCCAGCAGTTTATCTGGGGGGTCCTACGAGCAGTACTTC CASSLSGGSYEQYF
NA TRBJ2-5 TRBV10-3 NA TGTGCCATCAGGGGGTACCAAGAGACCCAGTACTTC CAIRGYQETQYF
NA TRBJ1-1 TRBV6-6 NA TGTGCCAGTAACTACTGGGGGACGGGGACTGAAGCTTTCTTT CASNYWGTGTEAFF
few TRBJ2-3 TRBV27 TRBD2 TGTGCCAGCAGTTTAGGGGCTAGCGGCCACACAGATACGCAGTATTTT CASSLGASGHTDTQYF
NA TRBJ2-3 TRBV28 TRBD2 TGTGCCAGCAGTTCCCCGACTAGCGGGGGTGTACCAGATACGCAGTATTTT CASSSPTSGGVPDTQYF
NA TRBJ2-7 TRBV7-9 NA TGTGCCAGCGGTAGGGAAGTATACGAGCAGTACTTC CASGREVYEQYF
NA TRBJ2-1 TRBV28 TRBD1 TGTGCCAGCAGCACAGGGGGTCAGATTTCCTACAATGAGCAGTTCTTC CASSTGGQISYNEQFF
NA TRBJ2-2 TRBV4-1 NA TGCGCCAGCAGTTTTCTAGTGCGGGAGCTGTTTTTT CASSFLVRELFF
NA TRBJ1-6 TRBV6-6 NA TGTGCCAGCATGGAGTACTCCTATAATTCACCCCTCCACTTT CASMEYSYNSPLHF
NA TRBJ2-7 TRBV10-2 NA TGCGCCAGCAGTGAGTCAAGGCTAGCGCTCAGCTCCTACGAGCAGTACTTC CASSESRLALSSYEQYF
NA TRBJ1-4 TRBV30 NA TGTGCCTGGTCATCGGGGGCAACTAATGAAAAACTGTTTTTT CAWSSGATNEKLFF
NA TRBJ2-7 TRBV5-4 TRBD1 TGTGCCGGACACTCACAGGGGTCCTACGAGCAGTACTTC CAGHSQGSYEQYF
medium-sized TRBJ2-3 TRBV29-1 TRBD2 TGCAGCGTTGACACTTCAGCGGGGGGAACCACAGATACGCAGTATTTT CSVDTSAGGTTDTQYF
NA TRBJ1-5 TRBV7-5 NA TGTGCCAGAAGCTTTAGACAGGAGGGCGGCAATCAGCCCCAGCATTTT CARSFRQEGGNQPQHF
NA TRBJ2-5 TRBV2 NA TGTGCCAGCAGTGAAGCGCTTCCCCAGGACAGCCTACCAATGACCCAGTACTTC CASSEALPQDSLPMTQYF
NA TRBJ2-7 TRBV7-2 NA TGTGCCAGCAGCTCCAGCGGAGGGCAGGGAGGCGAGCAGTACTTC CASSSSGGQGGEQYF
NA TRBJ2-2 TRBV6-5 NA TGTGCCAGCAGTTACGGTTCCGGGGAGCTGTTTTTT CASSYGSGELFF
NA TRBJ1-1 TRBV5-6 NA TGTGCCAGCAGCTGGAACACTGAAGCTTTCTTT CASSWNTEAFF
NA TRBJ1-2 TRBV7-9 TRBD1 TGTGCCAGCAGCTTACAAGGACAGGGGAGTAGGGATGGCTACACCTTC CASSLQGQGSRDGYTF
NA TRBJ2-7 TRBV7-9 NA TGTGCCAGCAGCTTAGCGGACATGTCCTACGAGCAGTACTTC CASSLADMSYEQYF
NA TRBJ2-7 TRBV4-1 TRBD2 TGCGCCAGCAGCTATGGGACTAACCCTCGCTACGAGCAGTACTTC CASSYGTNPRYEQYF
once TRBJ2-1 TRBV28 TRBD1 TGTGCCAGCAGTTTGATTCAGGGGGCTTTTAGTGAGCAGTTCTTC CASSLIQGAFSEQFF
many TRBJ2-1 TRBV28 NA TGTGCCAGCAGTACCTCTTGGGGCCAAGAGCAGTTCTTC CASSTSWGQEQFF
NA TRBJ2-3 TRBV2 TRBD1 TGTGCCAGCGGGACAGTCACAGATACGCAGTATTTT CASGTVTDTQYF
NA TRBJ1-1 TRBV5-6 NA TGTGCCAGCAGCTTGACAGCTGCCGAAGCTTTCTTT CASSLTAAEAFF
NA TRBJ2-3 TRBV7-2 NA TGTGCCAGCAGCTTAATTGTCACTAGCACAGATACGCAGTATTTT CASSLIVTSTDTQYF
NA TRBJ2-2 TRBV28 NA TGTGCCAGCACGAAACCGGGACGAAAGTTCACCGGGGAGCTGTTTTTT CASTKPGRKFTGELFF
NA TRBJ1-6 TRBV11-2 TRBD1 TGTGCCAGCAGCTTAGAGCGGCAGGGGGTTTCACCCCTCCACTTT CASSLERQGVSPLHF
NA TRBJ1-2 TRBV25-1 NA TGTGCCAGCAGGCCGGGTGACTATGGCTACACCTTC CASRPGDYGYTF
NA TRBJ2-7 TRBV19 NA TGTGCCAGTAGTAAACAGGGCCTCTACGAGCAGTACTTC CASSKQGLYEQYF
NA TRBJ2-5 TRBV7-9 TRBD2 TGTGCCAGCAGCCCCCCACGGACTAGCCTTCTCCAAGAGACCCAGTACTTC CASSPPRTSLLQETQYF